This T cell receptor beta chain was sequenced in a study of cytomegalovirus exposure and HLA in healthy donors. Study-level information: Out of several hundred genotyped donors, about 81% belonged to the Caucasian-associated ancestry cluster.

The PCR contained 60 Vbeta and 13 Jbeta primers. Produced via immunoSEQ multiplex PCR; TCRdb's table is partial and in-frame only. The table shows 100,000 or so clones, with about 78% occurring only once. Of note for this clone: The antigen is not known.

The V gene's germline CDR1 is SGHRS and CDR2 YFSETQ. Trimming shortened V by 0 bases and J by 0 bases, and 13 bases separated the two germline ends. This CDR3 region has 18 residues. Study-level findings and limits: A few CMV-associated chains proved CMV antigen-specific in vitro. Prior analysis indicated that the majority of TCR beta V segments exhibited productivity approximately 87% or approximately 30% of the time.

The specimen was PBMCs. The gene calls are TRBV5-1 and TRBJ2-6; a weak D match, TRBD1 (6 bases). The receptor was derived from a man aged 30 to 45 in good health and CMV-seronegative. CDR3 sequence reads: CASSLGLDSYSGANVLTF. As DNA, the CDR3 is TGCGCCAGCAGCTTGGGGCTGGACAGCTACTCTGGGGCCAACGTCCTGACTTTC. The whole variable domain, remainder taken from reference TRBV5-1 and TRBJ2-6, is KAGVTQTPRYLIKTRGQQVTLSCSPISGHRSVSWYQQTPGQGLQFLFEYFSETQRNKGNFPGRFSGRQFSNSRSEMNVSTLELGDSALYLCASSLGLDSYSGANVLTFGAGSRLTVL.